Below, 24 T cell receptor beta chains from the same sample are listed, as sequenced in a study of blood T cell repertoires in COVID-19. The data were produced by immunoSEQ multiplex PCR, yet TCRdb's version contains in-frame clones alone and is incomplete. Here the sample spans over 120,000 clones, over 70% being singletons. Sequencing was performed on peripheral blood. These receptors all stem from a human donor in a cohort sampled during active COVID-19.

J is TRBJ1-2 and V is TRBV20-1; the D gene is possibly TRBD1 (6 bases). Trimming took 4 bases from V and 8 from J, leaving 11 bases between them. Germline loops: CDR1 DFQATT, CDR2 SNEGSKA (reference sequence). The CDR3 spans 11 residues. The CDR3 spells CSATGEFGYTF. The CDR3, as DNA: TGCAGTGCTACAGGGGAATTCGGCTACACCTTC.

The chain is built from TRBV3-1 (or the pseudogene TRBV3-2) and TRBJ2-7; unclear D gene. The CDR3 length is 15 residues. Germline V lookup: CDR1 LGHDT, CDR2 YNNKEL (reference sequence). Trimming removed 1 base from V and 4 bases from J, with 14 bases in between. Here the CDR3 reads CASSQAAVGVYEQYF. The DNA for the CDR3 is TGTGCCAGCAGCCAAGCGGCGGTCGGCGTGTACGAGCAGTACTTC.

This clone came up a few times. The CDR3 protein is CASNRGHVTGELFF. The CDR3 nucleotides read TGCGCCAGCAACAGGGGGCATGTCACCGGGGAGCTGTTTTTT. V usage is TRBV5-1 and J usage is TRBJ2-2, with TRBD1 matching over 9 bases. The CDR3 has 14 amino acids. V shed 6 bases, J shed 4 bases, and the junction held 4 bases outside the gene matches. Germline V gene lookup returns CDR1 SGHRS and CDR2 YFSETQ.

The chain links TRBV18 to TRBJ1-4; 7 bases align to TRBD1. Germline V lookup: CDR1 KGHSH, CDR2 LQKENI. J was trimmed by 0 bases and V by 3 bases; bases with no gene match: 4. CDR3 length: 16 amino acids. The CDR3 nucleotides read TGTGCCAGCTCACCCCTACAGGGGACAACTAATGAAAAACTGTTTTTT. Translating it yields CASSPLQGTTNEKLFF.

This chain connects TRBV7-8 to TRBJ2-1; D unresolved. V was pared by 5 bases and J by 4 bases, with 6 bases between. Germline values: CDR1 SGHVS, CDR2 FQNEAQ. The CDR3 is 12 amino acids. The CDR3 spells CASSPGYNEQFF. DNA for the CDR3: TGTGCCAGCAGCCCAGGTTACAATGAGCAGTTCTTC.

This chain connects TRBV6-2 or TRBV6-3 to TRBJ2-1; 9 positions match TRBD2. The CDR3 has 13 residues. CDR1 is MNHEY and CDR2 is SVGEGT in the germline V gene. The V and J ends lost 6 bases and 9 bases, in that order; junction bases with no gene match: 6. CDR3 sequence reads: CASSWTSATEQFF. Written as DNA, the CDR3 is TGTGCCAGCAGCTGGACTAGCGCGACTGAGCAGTTCTTC.

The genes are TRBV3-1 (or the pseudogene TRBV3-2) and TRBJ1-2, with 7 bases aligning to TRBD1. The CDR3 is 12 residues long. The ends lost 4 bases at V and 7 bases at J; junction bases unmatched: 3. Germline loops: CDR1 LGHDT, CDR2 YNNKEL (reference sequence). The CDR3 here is CASSPDRTGYTF. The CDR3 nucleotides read TGTGCCAGCAGCCCGGACAGGACTGGCTACACCTTC.

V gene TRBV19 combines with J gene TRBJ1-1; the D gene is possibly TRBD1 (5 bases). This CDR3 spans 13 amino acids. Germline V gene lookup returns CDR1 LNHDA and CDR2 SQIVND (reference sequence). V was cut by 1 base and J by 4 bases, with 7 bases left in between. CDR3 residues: CASSIAGGTEAFF. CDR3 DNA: TGTGCCAGTAGTATAGCGGGGGGCACTGAAGCTTTCTTT.

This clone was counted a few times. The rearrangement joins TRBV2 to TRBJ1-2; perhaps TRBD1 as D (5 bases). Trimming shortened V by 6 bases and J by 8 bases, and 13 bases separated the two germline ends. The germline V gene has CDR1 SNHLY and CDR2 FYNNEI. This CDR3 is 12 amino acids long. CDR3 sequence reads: CASSQGARGYTF. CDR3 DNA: TGTGCCAGCAGCCAAGGGGCGCGGGGCTACACCTTC.

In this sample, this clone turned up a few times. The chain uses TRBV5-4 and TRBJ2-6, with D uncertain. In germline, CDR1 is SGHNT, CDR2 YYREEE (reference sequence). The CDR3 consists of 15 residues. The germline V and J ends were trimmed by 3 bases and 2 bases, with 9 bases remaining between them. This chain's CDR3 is CASSSGRPGANVLTF. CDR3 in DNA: TGTGCCAGCAGCTCTGGCAGGCCTGGGGCCAACGTCCTGACTTTC.

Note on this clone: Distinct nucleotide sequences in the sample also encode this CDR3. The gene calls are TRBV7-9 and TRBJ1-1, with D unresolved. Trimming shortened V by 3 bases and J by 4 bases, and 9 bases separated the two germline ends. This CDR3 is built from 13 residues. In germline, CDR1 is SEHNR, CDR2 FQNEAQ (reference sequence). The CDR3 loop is CASSLGGSTEAFF. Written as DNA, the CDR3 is TGTGCCAGCAGCTTGGGAGGCAGCACTGAAGCTTTCTTT.

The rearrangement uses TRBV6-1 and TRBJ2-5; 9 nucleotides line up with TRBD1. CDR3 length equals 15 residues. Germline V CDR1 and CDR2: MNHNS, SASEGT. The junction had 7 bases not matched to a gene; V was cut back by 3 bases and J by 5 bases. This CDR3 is CASSDLGQGWETQYF. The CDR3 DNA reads TGTGCCAGCAGTGACCTGGGACAGGGCTGGGAGACCCAGTACTTC.

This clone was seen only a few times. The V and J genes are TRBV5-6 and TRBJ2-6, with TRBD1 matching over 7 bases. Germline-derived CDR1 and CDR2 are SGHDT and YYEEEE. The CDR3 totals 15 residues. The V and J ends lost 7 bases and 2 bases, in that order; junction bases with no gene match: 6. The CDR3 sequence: CASQTGPAGANVLTF. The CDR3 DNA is TGTGCCAGCCAGACAGGGCCGGCTGGGGCCAACGTCCTGACTTTC.

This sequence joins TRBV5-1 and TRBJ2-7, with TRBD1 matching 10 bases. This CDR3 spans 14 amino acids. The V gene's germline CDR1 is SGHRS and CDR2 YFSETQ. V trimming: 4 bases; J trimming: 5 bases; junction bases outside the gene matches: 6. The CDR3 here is CASSRGTGDNEQYF. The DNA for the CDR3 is TGCGCCAGCAGCCGGGGGACAGGGGACAACGAGCAGTACTTC.

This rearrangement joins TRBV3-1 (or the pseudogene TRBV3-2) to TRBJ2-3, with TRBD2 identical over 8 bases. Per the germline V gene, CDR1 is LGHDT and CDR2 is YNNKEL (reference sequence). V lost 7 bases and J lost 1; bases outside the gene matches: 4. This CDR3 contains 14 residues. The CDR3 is CASKRRGGTDTQYF. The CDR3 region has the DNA TGTGCCAGCAAGAGGCGGGGGGGCACAGATACGCAGTATTTT.

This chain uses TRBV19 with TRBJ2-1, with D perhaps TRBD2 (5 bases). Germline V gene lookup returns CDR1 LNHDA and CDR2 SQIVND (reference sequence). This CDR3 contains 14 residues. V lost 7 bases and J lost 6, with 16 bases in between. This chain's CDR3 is CASTLGGRVNEQFF. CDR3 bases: TGTGCCAGTACCCTAGGAGGACGGGTCAATGAGCAGTTCTTC.

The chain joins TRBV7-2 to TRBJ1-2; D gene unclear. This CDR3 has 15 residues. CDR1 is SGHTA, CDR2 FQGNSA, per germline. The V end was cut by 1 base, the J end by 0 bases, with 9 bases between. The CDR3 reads CASSLVAVPNYGYTF. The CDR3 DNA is TGTGCCAGCAGCTTAGTAGCGGTTCCTAACTATGGCTACACCTTC.

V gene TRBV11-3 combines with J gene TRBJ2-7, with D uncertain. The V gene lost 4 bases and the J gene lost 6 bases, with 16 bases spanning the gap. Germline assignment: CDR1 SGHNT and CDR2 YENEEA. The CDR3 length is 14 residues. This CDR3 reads CASSSDTRFREQYF. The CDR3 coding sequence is TGTGCCAGCAGCTCCGATACGAGGTTCCGCGAGCAGTACTTC.

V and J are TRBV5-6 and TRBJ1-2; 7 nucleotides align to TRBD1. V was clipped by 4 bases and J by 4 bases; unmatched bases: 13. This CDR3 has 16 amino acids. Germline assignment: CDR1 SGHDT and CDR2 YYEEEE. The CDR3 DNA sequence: TGTGCCAGCAGCCCCGAGACAGGGAGTGTAGGCTATGGCTACACCTTC. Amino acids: CASSPETGSVGYGYTF.

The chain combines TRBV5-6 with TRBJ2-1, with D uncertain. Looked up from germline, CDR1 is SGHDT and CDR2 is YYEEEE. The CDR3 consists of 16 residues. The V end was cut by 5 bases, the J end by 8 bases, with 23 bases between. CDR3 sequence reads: CASSRQVDSHMDEQFF. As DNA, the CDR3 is TGTGCCAGCAGTCGCCAGGTAGATTCCCATATGGATGAGCAGTTCTTC. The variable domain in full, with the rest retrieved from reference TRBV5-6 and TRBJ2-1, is DAGVTQSPTHLIKTRGQQVTLRCSPKSGHDTVSWYQQALGQGPQFIFQYYEEEERQRGNFPDRFSGHQFPNYSSELNVNALLLGDSALYLCASSRQVDSHMDEQFFGPGTRLTVL.

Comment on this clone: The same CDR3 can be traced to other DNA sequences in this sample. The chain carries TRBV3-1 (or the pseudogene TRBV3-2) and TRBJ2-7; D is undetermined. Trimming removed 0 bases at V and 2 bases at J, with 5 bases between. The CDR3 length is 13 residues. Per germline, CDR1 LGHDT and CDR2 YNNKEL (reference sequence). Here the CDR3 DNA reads TGTGCCAGCAGCCAAGACTTAACCTACGAGCAGTACTTC. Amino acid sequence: CASSQDLTYEQYF.

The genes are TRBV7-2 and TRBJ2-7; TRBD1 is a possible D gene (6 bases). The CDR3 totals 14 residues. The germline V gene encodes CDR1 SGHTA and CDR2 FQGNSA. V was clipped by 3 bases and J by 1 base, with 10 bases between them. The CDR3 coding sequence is TGTGCCAGCAGCTTGACAGGTATATCCTACGAGCAGTACTTC. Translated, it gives CASSLTGISYEQYF. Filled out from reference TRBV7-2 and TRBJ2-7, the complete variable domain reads GAGVSQSPSNKVTEKGKDVELRCDPISGHTALYWYRQSLGQGLEFLIYFQGNSAPDKSGLPSDRFSAERTGGSVSTLTIQRTQQEDSAVYLCASSLTGISYEQYFGPGTRLTVT.

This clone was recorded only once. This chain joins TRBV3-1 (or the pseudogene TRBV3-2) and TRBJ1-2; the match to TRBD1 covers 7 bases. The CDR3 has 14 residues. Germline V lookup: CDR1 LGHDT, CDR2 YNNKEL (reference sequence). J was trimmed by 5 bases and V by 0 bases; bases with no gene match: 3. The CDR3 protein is CASSQDPGGYGYTF. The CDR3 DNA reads TGTGCCAGCAGCCAAGATCCAGGGGGATATGGCTACACCTTC.

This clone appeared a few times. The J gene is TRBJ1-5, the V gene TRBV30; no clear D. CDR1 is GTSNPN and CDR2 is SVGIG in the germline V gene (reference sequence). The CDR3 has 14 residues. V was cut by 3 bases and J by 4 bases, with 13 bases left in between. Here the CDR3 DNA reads TGTGCCTGGAGCGCGGGGATGACGAATCAGCCCCAGCATTTT. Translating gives CAWSAGMTNQPQHF.